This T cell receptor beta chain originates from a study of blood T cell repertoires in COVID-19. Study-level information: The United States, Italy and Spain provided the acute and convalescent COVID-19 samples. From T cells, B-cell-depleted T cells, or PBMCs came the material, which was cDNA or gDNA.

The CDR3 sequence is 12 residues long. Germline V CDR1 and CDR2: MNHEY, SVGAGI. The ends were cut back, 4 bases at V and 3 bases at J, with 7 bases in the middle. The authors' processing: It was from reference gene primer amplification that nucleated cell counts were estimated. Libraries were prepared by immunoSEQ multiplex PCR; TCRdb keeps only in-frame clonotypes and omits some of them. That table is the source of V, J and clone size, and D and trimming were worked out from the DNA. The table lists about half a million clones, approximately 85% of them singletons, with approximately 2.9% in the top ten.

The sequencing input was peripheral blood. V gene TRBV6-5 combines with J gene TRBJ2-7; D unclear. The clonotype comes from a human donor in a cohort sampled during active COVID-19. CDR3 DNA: TGTGCCAGCAGTTCTCGTAACTACGAGCAGTACTTC. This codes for CASSSRNYEQYF.